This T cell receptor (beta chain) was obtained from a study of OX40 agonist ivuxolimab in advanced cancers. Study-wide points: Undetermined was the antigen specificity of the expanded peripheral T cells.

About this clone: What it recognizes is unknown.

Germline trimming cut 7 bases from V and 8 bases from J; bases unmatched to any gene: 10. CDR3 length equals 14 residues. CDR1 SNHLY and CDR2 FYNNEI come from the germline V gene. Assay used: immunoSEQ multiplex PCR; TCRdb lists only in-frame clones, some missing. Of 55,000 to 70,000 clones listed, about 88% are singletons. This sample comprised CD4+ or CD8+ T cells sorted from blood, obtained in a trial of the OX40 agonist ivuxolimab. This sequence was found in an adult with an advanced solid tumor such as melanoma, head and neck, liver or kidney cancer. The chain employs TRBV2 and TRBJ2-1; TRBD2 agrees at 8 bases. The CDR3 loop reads CASKPIWREDEQFF. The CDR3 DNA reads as TGTGCCAGCAAGCCCATTTGGCGGGAGGATGAGCAGTTCTTC.